This TCR beta chain came from a study of CD8+ T cells in alopecia areata. General study points: Relative to mice, TCR sharing across patients was less clear, a difference possibly HLA-related.

The germline V and J ends were trimmed by 5 bases and 0 bases, with 9 bases remaining between them. CDR1 and CDR2 from the germline V gene are MGHDK and SYGVNS. CDR3 length: 14 amino acids. Sequencing templates came from extracted RNA that was reverse transcribed into cDNA. Clones were read by immunoSEQ multiplex PCR, and TCRdb kept only the in-frame ones, dropping some. The sample lists under 300,000 clones, 60% occurring once. As to this clone: Its specificity is unknown.

The treatment: oral pan-JAK inhibitor, 5-10 mg twice daily. The source of this sequence is a human donor with alopecia areata. This chain joins TRBV25-1 and TRBJ2-3, with no clear D. Here the sequenced sample was CD4+ T cells sorted from blood, taken between weeks 51 and 52, from a patient treated with tofacitinib. CDR3 nucleotide sequence: TGTGCCAGCAGTTACACTACTAGCACAGATACGCAGTATTTT. Amino acids: CASSYTTSTDTQYF. Full variable domain (outside the CDR3, taken from reference TRBV25-1 and TRBJ2-3): EADIYQTPRYLVIGTGKKITLECSQTMGHDKMYWYQQDPGMELHLIHYSYGVNSTEKGDLSSESTVSRIRTEHFPLTLESARPSHTSQYLCASSYTTSTDTQYFGPGTRLTVL.